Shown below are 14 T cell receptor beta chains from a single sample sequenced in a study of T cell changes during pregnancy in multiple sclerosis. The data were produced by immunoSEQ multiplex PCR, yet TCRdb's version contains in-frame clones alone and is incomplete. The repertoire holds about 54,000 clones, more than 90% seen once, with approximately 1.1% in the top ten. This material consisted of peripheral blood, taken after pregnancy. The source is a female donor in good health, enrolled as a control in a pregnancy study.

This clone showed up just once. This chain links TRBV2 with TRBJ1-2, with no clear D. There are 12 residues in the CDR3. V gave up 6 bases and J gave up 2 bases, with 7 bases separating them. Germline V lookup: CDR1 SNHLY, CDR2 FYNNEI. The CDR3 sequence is CASSELNYGYTF. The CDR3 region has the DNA TGTGCCAGCAGCGAGCTAAACTATGGCTACACCTTC.

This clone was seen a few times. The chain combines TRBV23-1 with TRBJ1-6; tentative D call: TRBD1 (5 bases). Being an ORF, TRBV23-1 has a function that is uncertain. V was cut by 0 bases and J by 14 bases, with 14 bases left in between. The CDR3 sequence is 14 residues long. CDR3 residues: CASSQSRGSGALHF. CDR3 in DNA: TGCGCCAGCAGTCAATCGAGGGGCTCGGGAGCCCTCCACTTT.

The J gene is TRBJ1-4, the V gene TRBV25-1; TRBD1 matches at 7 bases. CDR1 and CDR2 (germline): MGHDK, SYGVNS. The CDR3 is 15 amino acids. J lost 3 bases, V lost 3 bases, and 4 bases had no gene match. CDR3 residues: CASSDLQGANEKLFF. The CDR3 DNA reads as TGTGCCAGCAGTGACCTTCAGGGGGCTAATGAAAAACTGTTTTTT.

CDR3: CAWSLTGLGSPLHF. CDR3 coding DNA: TGTGCCTGGAGTCTGACAGGGTTGGGTTCACCCCTCCACTTT. J is TRBJ1-6 and V is TRBV30, with 7 bases that match TRBD1. The CDR3 is 14 residues long. CDR1 and CDR2 (germline): GTSNPN, SVGIG (reference sequence). Germline trimming cut 2 bases from V and 9 bases from J; bases unmatched to any gene: 7.

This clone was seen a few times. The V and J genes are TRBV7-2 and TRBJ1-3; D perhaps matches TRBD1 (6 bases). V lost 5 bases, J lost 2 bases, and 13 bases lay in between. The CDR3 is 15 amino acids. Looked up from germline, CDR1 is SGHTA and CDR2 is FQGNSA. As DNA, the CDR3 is TGTGCCAGCAGCATCAACAGGGCTGCTGGAAACACCATATATTTT. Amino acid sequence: CASSINRAAGNTIYF.

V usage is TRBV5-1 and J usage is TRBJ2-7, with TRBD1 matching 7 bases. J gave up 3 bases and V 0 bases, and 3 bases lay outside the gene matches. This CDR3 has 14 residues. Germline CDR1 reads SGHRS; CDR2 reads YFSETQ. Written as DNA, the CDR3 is TGCGCCAGCAGCTTGGGGACAGGTTTCTACGAGCAGTACTTC. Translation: CASSLGTGFYEQYF.

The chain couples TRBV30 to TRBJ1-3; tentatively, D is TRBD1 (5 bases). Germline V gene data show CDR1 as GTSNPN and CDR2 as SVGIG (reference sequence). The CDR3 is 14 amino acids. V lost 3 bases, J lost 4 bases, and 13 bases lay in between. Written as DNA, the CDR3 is TGTGCCTGGAGCCCGGGGGGGGACGGAAACACCATATATTTT. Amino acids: CAWSPGGDGNTIYF. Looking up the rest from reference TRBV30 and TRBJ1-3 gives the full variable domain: SQTIHQWPATLVQPVGSPLSLECTVEGTSNPNLYWYRQAAGRGLQLLFYSVGIGQISSEVPQNLSASRPQDRQFILSSKKLLLSDSGFYLCAWSPGGDGNTIYFGEGSWLTVV.

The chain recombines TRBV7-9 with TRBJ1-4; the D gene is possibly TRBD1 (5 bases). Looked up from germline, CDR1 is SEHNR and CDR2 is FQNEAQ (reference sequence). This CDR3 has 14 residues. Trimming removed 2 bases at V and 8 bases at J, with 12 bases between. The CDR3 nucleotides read TGTGCCAGCAGCTTAAGTCAGGGATGGGAAAAACTGTTTTTT. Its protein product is CASSLSQGWEKLFF.

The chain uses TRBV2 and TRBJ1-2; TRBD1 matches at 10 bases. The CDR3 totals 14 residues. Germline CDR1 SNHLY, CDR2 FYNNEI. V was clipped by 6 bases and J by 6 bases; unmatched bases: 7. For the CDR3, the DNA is TGTGCCAGCAGGGGACAGGGGAATTACCATGGCTACACCTTC. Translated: CASRGQGNYHGYTF.

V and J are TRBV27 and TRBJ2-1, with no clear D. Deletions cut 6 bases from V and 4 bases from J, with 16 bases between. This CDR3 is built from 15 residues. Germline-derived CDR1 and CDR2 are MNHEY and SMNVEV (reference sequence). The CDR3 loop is CASSSGQPPYNEQFF. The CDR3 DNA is TGTGCCAGCAGCTCAGGCCAGCCCCCTTACAATGAGCAGTTCTTC.

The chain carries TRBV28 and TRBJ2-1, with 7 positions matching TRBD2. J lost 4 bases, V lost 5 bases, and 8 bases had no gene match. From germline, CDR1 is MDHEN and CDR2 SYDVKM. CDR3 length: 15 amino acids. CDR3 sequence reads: CASSGTTPLYNEQFF. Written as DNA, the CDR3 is TGTGCCAGCAGTGGGACTACCCCCTTATACAATGAGCAGTTCTTC.

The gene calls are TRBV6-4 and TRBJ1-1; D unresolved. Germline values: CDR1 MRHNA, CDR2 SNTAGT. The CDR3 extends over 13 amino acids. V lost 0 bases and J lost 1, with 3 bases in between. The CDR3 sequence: CASSDSRNTEAFF. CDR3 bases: TGTGCCAGCAGTGACTCTCGGAACACTGAAGCTTTCTTT.

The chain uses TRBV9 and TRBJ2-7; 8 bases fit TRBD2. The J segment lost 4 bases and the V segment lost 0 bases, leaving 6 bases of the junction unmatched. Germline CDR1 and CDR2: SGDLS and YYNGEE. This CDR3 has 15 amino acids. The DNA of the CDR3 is TGTGCCAGCAGCGTAGGCCCGGGAGGGGGGTACGAGCAGTACTTC. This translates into CASSVGPGGGYEQYF. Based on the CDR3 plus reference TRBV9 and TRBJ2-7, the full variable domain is DSGVTQTPKHLITATGQRVTLRCSPRSGDLSVYWYQQSLDQGLQFLIQYYNGEERAKGNILERFSAQQFPDLHSELNLSSLELGDSALYFCASSVGPGGGYEQYFGPGTRLTVT.

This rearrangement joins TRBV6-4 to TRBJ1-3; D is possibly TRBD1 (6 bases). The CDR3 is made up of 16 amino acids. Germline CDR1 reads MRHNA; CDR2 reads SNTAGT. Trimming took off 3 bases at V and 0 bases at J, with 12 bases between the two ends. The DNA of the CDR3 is TGTGCCAGCAGTGATCCACAGGGCCTCTCTGGAAACACCATATATTTT. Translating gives CASSDPQGLSGNTIYF.